This T cell receptor (beta chain) was obtained from a study of regulatory T cells in long-lasting Graves disease. Overall study: Graves' cases, newly diagnosed, had used antithyroid drugs under 3 months.

Time point in this sample: newly diagnosed GD, antithyroid drugs for less than 3 months. Following extraction of RNA from PBMCs, that RNA was used to make the TCR library. For TCR beta, libraries came from iRepertoire HTBI primers and Arm-PCR of CDR3 regions. TCRdb passed the multiplex PCR reads through MiXCR, listing each CDR3 protein once. The data show over 500,000 distinct CDR3 sequences, 16% seen once. CDR3 length equals 12 residues. V lost 3 bases to trimming and J lost 5 bases, with 7 bases between them. Germline lookup yields CDR1 LNHDA and CDR2 SQIVND (reference sequence). The sample also formed part of further work on T cells in Graves' hyperthyroidism and ophthalmopathy. According to that study: Most thyroid clonotypes with frequency above 0.001 were detected in blood.

The sample here was peripheral blood mononuclear cells (PBMCs), taken at new diagnosis, from a patient treated with antithyroid drugs. This rearrangement joins TRBV19 to TRBJ2-5; D is ambiguous. The TCR originated in a woman in her thirties with Graves disease. CDR3 in amino acids: CASSMMGETQYF. CDR3 bases: TGTGCCAGTAGTATGATGGGGGAGACCCAGTACTTC.